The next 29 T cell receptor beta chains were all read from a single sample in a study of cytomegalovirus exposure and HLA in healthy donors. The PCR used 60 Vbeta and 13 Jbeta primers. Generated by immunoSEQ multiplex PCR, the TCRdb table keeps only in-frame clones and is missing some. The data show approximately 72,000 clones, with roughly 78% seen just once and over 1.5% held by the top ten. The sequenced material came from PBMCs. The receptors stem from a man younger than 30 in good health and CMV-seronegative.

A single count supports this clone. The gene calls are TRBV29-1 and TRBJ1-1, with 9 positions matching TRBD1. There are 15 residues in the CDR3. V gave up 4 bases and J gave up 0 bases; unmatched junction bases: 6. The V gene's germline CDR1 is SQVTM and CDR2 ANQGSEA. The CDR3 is CSVGEDRGMNTEAFF. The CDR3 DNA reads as TGCAGCGTTGGGGAGGACAGGGGCATGAACACTGAAGCTTTCTTT.

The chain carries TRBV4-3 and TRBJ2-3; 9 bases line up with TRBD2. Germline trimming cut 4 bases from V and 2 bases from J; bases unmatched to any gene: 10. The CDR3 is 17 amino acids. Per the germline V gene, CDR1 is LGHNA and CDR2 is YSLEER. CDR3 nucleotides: TGCGCCAGCAGCCCCGCGGGAGCGGGAGGACCCACAGATACGCAGTATTTT. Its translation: CASSPAGAGGPTDTQYF.

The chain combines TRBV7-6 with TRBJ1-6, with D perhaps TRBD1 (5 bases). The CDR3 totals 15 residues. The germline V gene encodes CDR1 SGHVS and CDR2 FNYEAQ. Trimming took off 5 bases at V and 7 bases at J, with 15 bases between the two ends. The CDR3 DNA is TGTGCCAGCAGCCCGGGAGGGGCAAGGAATTCACCCCTCCACTTT. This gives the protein CASSPGGARNSPLHF.

In nucleotides, the CDR3 is TGTGCCAGCAGCCCAGGACACTCTGGGGCCAACGTCCTGACTTTC. Its translation is CASSPGHSGANVLTF. This sequence joins TRBV7-2 and TRBJ2-6, with D possibly TRBD1 on 5 matching bases. Trimming removed 5 bases at V and 0 bases at J, with 8 bases between. Germline V gene lookup returns CDR1 SGHTA and CDR2 FQGNSA. The CDR3 is made up of 15 amino acids.

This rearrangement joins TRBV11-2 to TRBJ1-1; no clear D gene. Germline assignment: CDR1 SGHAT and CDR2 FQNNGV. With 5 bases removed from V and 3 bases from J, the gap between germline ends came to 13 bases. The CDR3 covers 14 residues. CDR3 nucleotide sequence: TGTGCCAGCAGCCACTCAAACGTAGACACTGAAGCTTTCTTT. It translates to CASSHSNVDTEAFF.

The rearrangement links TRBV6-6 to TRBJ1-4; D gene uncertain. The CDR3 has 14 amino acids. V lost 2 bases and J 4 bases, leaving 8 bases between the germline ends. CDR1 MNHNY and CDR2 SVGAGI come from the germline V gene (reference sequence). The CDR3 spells CASSYPGDNEKLFF. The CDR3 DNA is TGTGCCAGCAGTTACCCCGGGGATAATGAAAAACTGTTTTTT.

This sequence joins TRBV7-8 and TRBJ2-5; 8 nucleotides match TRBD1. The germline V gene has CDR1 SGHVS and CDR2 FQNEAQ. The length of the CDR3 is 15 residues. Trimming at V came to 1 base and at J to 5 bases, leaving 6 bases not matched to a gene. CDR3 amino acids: CASSLGTGFIETQYF. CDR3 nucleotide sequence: TGTGCCAGCAGCTTAGGGACAGGGTTTATCGAGACCCAGTACTTC.

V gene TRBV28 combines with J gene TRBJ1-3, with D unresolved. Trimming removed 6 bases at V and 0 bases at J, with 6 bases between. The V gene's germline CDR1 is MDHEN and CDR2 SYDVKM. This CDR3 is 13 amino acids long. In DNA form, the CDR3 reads TGTGCCAGCAGCCCGGGCTCTGGAAACACCATATATTTT. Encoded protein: CASSPGSGNTIYF.

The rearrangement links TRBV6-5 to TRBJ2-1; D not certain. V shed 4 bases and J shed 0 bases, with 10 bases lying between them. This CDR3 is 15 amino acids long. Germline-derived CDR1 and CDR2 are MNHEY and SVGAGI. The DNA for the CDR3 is TGTGCCAGCAGTTCCCTGTGGAGCTCCTACAATGAGCAGTTCTTC. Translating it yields CASSSLWSSYNEQFF.

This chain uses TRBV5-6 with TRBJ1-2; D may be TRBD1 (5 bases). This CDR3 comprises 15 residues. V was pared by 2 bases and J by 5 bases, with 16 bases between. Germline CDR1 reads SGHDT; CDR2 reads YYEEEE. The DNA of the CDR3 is TGTGCCAGCAGCTTTGCGGGACGGATATCTTATGGCTACACCTTC. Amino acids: CASSFAGRISYGYTF.

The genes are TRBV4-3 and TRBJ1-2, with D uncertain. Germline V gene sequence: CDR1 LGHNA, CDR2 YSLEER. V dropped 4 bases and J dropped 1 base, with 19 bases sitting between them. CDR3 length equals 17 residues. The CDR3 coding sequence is TGCGCCAGCAGCCTCGTGGTCTGGGCACATCTTAACTATGGCTACACCTTC. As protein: CASSLVVWAHLNYGYTF.

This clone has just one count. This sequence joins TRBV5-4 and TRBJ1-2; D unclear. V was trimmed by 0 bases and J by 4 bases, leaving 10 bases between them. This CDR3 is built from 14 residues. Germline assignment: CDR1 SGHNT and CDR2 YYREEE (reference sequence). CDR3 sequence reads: CASSLENRGYGYTF. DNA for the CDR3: TGTGCCAGCAGCTTGGAGAATCGGGGCTATGGCTACACCTTC.

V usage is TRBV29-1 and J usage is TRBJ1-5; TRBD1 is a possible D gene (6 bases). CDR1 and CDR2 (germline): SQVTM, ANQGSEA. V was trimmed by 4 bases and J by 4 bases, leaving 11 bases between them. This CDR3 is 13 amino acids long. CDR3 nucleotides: TGCAGCGTTGGACAGGCGTGGAATCAGCCCCAGCATTTT. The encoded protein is CSVGQAWNQPQHF.

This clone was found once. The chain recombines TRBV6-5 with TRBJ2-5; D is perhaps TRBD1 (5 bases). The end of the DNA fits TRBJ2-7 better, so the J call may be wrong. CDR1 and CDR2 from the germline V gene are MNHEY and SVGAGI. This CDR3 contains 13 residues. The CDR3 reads CASSWGGSYEQYF. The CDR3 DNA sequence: TGTGCCAGCAGCTGGGGCGGTTCCTACGAGCAGTACTTC.

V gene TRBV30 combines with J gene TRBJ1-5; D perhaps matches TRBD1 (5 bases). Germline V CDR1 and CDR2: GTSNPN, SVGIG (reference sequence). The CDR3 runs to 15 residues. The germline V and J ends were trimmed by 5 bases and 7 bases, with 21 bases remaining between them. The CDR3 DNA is TGTGCCTGGGGCCCGGGGGTATCTTGGGGACAGCCCCAGCATTTT. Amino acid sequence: CAWGPGVSWGQPQHF.

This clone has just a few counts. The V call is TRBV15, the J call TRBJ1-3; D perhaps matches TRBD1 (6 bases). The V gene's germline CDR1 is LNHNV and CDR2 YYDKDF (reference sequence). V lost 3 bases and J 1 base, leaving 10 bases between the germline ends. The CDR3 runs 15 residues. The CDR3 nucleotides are TGTGCCACCAGCAGTCCTACAGGGTCTGGAAACACCATATATTTT. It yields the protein CATSSPTGSGNTIYF.

The CDR3 loop reads CASSASGQSSSYNSPLHF. CDR3 nucleotide sequence: TGTGCCAGCAGTGCCTCGGGACAGTCGAGCTCCTATAATTCACCCCTCCACTTT. The genes are TRBV25-1 and TRBJ1-6; the match to TRBD1 covers 7 bases. Germline CDR1 is MGHDK and CDR2 is SYGVNS. The CDR3 is made up of 18 amino acids. V trimming: 4 bases; J trimming: 0 bases; junction bases outside the gene matches: 9.

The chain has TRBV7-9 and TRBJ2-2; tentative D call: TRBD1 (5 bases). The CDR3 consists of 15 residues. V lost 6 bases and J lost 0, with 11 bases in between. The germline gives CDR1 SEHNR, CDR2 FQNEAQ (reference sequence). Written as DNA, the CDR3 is TGTGCCAGCAGAGGGGTCCCTCCGAACACCGGGGAGCTGTTTTTT. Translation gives CASRGVPPNTGELFF.

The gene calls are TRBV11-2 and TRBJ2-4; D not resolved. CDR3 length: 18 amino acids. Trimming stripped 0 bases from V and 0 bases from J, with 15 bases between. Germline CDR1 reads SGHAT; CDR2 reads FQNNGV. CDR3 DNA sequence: TGTGCCAGCAGCTTAGATGCGGCCGGTACCGTAGCCAAAAACATTCAGTACTTC. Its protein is CASSLDAAGTVAKNIQYF.

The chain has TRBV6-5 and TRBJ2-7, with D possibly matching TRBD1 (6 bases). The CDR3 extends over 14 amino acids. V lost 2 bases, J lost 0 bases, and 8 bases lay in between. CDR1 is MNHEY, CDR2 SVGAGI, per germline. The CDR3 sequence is CASSYADSSYEQYF. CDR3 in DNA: TGTGCCAGCAGTTACGCGGACAGCTCCTACGAGCAGTACTTC.

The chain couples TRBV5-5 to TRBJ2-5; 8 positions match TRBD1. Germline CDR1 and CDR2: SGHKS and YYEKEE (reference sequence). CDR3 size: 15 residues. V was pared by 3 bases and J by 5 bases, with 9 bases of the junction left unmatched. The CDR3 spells CASSSTGGPGETQYF. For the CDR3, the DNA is TGTGCCAGCAGCTCAACAGGGGGGCCGGGGGAGACCCAGTACTTC.

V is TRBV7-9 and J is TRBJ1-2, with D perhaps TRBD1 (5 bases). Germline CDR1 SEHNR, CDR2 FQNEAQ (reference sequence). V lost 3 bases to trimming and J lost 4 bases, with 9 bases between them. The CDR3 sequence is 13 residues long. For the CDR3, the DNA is TGTGCCAGCAGCTTGGACATACCCTATGGCTACACCTTC. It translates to CASSLDIPYGYTF.

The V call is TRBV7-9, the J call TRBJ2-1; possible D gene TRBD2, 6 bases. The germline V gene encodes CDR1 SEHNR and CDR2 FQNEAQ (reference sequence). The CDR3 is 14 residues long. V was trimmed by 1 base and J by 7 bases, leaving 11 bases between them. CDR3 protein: CASSLVPGRNEQFF. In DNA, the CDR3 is TGTGCCAGCAGCTTAGTTCCAGGGAGGAATGAGCAGTTCTTC.

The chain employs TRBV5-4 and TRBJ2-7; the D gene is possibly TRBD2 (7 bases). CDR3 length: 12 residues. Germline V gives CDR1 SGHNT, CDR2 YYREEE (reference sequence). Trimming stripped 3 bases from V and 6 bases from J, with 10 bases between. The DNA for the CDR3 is TGTGCCAGCAGCTGGGGGGGCTCCGAGCAGTACTTC. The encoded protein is CASSWGGSEQYF.

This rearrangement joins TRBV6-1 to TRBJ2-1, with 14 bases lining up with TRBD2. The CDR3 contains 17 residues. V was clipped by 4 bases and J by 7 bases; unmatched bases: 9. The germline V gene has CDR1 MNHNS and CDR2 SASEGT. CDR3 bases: TGTGCCAGCAGTGTTCTTTCCGGGACTAGCGGGAGTAATGAGCAGTTCTTC. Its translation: CASSVLSGTSGSNEQFF.

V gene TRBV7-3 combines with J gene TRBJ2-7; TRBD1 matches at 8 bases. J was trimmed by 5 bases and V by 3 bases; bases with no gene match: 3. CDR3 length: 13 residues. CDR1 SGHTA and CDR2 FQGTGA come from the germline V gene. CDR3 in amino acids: CASSLTGDHEQYF. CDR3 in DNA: TGTGCCAGCAGCTTGACAGGGGACCACGAGCAGTACTTC.

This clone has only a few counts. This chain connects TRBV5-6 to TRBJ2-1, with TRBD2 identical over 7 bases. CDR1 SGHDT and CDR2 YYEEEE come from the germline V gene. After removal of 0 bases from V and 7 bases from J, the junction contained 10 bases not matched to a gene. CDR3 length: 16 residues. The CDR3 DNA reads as TGTGCCAGCAGCTTGGTCGAGCGGGATAGTGGAAATGAGCAGTTCTTC. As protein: CASSLVERDSGNEQFF.

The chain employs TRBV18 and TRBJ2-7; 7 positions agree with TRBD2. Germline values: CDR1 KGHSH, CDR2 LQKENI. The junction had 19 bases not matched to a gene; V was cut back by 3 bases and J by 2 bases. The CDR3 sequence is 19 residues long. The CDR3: CASSPPASGRTRTTYEQYF. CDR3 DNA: TGTGCCAGCTCACCCCCGGCTAGCGGAAGAACCCGGACCACCTACGAGCAGTACTTC.

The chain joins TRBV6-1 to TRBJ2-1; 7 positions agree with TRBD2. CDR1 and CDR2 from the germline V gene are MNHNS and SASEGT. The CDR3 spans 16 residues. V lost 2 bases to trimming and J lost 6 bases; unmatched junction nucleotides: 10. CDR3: CASSELGGRVPNEQFF. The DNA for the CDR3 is TGTGCCAGCAGTGAACTAGGTGGGAGGGTACCCAATGAGCAGTTCTTC.